These 31 T cell receptor beta chains originate from one sample sequenced in a study of blood T cell repertoires in COVID-19. Profiling relied on immunoSEQ multiplex PCR, and the TCRdb table lists in-frame clones only, not all of them. Of tens of thousands of clones listed, around 90% are singletons. The specimen sequenced was peripheral blood. The origin of the receptors is a human donor in a cohort sampled during active COVID-19.

V usage is TRBV5-1 and J usage is TRBJ2-3; no reliable D call. The germline V and J ends were trimmed by 1 base and 2 bases, with 5 bases remaining between them. From germline, CDR1 is SGHRS and CDR2 YFSETQ. CDR3 length: 13 residues. The CDR3 DNA follows: TGCGCCAGCAGCTTGTCAGACACAGATACGCAGTATTTT. This sequence encodes CASSLSDTDTQYF.

In nucleotides, the CDR3 is TGTGCCAGCCAATCGGGGGAGCCCCGAGGCGGTGAAAAACTGTTTTTT. It is translated as CASQSGEPRGGEKLFF. This sequence joins TRBV28 and TRBJ1-4; maybe TRBD1 (5 bases). This CDR3 spans 16 amino acids. Germline lookup yields CDR1 MDHEN and CDR2 SYDVKM. Trimming shortened V by 8 bases and J by 7 bases, and 23 bases separated the two germline ends.

The rearrangement links TRBV5-1 to TRBJ1-3, with D uncertain. Germline loops: CDR1 SGHRS, CDR2 YFSETQ. The CDR3 totals 16 residues. Between the trimmed V and J ends, which lost 1 base and 0 bases, there was a span of 11 bases. DNA of the CDR3: TGCGCCAGCAGCTTGAGGGAGGCAGGCTCTGGAAACACCATATATTTT. The encoded protein is CASSLREAGSGNTIYF.

This rearrangement joins TRBV11-2 to TRBJ1-5, with D uncertain. The V gene lost 0 bases and the J gene lost 10 bases, with 10 bases spanning the gap. The CDR3 has 13 amino acids. The germline gives CDR1 SGHAT, CDR2 FQNNGV. In DNA form, the CDR3 reads TGTGCCAGCAGCTTAGACGCGACTATTCCCCAGCATTTT. Residues: CASSLDATIPQHF.

The rearrangement links TRBV6-2 or TRBV6-3 to TRBJ1-1; a weak D match, TRBD1 (6 bases). The CDR3 sequence is 17 residues long. Trimming took off 6 bases at V and 10 bases at J, with 30 bases between the two ends. The germline V gene has CDR1 MNHEY and CDR2 SVGEGT. The CDR3 loop reads CASSRRQVGGGGNRAFF. Written as DNA, the CDR3 is TGTGCCAGCAGCCGAAGACAGGTTGGGGGGGGCGGTAATCGAGCTTTCTTT.

The chain carries TRBV11-2 and TRBJ2-2, with unresolved D. Germline assignment: CDR1 SGHAT and CDR2 FQNNGV. The CDR3 has 14 amino acids. Trimming took 5 bases from V and 3 from J, leaving 10 bases between them. The CDR3 protein is CASSPSLYTGELFF. As DNA, the CDR3 is TGTGCCAGCAGCCCGAGCCTGTACACCGGGGAGCTGTTTTTT.

The sample holds one count of this clone. The chain couples TRBV6-5 to TRBJ1-2; possibly TRBD1 for D (5 bases). The CDR3 contains 14 residues. V gave up 10 bases and J gave up 3 bases, with 18 bases separating them. Germline-derived CDR1 and CDR2 are MNHEY and SVGAGI. The CDR3 DNA reads TGTGCCACCTTTCAATTCCAGGGTGACTATGGCTACACCTTC. Translating it yields CATFQFQGDYGYTF.

The rearrangement uses TRBV7-9 and TRBJ2-1; 9 nucleotides match TRBD2. In germline, CDR1 is SEHNR, CDR2 FQNEAQ (reference sequence). V trimming: 1 base; J trimming: 7 bases; junction bases outside the gene matches: 2. The CDR3 covers 14 residues. The CDR3 sequence: CASSLVAGVNEQFF. The CDR3 coding sequence is TGTGCCAGCAGCTTAGTAGCGGGGGTGAATGAGCAGTTCTTC.

The V and J genes are TRBV3-1 (or the pseudogene TRBV3-2) and TRBJ1-2; TRBD1 matches at 10 bases. The V gene end was trimmed by 5 bases and the J gene end by 11 bases; junction bases not matched to a gene: 5. This CDR3 region has 12 residues. Germline-derived CDR1 and CDR2 are LGHDT and YNNKEL (reference sequence). The CDR3 reads CASSTRQGAYTF. CDR3 bases: TGTGCCAGCAGCACCCGACAGGGGGCTTACACCTTC.

The CDR3 sequence: CAIAGPPGLAGAKDTQYF. CDR3 sequence (DNA): TGTGCCATCGCAGGGCCCCCGGGACTAGCGGGAGCTAAAGATACGCAGTATTTT. The rearrangement uses TRBV10-3 and TRBJ2-3, with 14 nucleotides matching TRBD2. The germline V gene encodes CDR1 ENHRY and CDR2 SYGVKD. There are 18 residues in the CDR3. The J segment lost 5 bases and the V segment lost 8 bases, leaving 15 bases of the junction unmatched.

This chain uses TRBV4-1 with TRBJ1-3; the D is unclear. The CDR3 extends over 14 amino acids. The germline V gene encodes CDR1 MGHRA and CDR2 YSYEKL. Between the trimmed V and J ends, which lost 5 bases and 0 bases, there was a span of 8 bases. CDR3 in amino acids: CASSAGSSGNTIYF. The CDR3 region has the DNA TGCGCCAGCAGCGCGGGGAGCTCTGGAAACACCATATATTTT.

This clone has only a few counts. The chain joins TRBV5-6 to TRBJ1-6; 7 bases are shared with TRBD1. The ends lost 3 bases at V and 8 bases at J; junction bases unmatched: 8. Germline V lookup: CDR1 SGHDT, CDR2 YYEEEE. The CDR3 sequence is 15 residues long. The CDR3 loop reads CASSYDRVNYSPLHF. CDR3 sequence (DNA): TGTGCCAGCAGCTACGACAGGGTGAACTATTCACCCCTCCACTTT.

The chain combines TRBV6-4 with TRBJ2-6; no reliable D call. V was trimmed by 3 bases and J by 2 bases, leaving 14 bases between them. Germline CDR1 MRHNA, CDR2 SNTAGT. This CDR3 region has 17 residues. CDR3 sequence: CASSERGDLPGANVLTF. In DNA form, the CDR3 reads TGTGCCAGCAGTGAACGAGGAGACCTGCCTGGGGCCAACGTCCTGACTTTC.

The rearrangement uses TRBV7-9 and TRBJ2-1; D not certain. Trimming took 7 bases from V and 1 from J, leaving 14 bases between them. Germline assignment: CDR1 SEHNR and CDR2 FQNEAQ (reference sequence). The CDR3 has 15 residues. The DNA for the CDR3 is TGTGCCAGCAACTCTAACTCACTATCCTACAATGAGCAGTTCTTC. Amino acid sequence: CASNSNSLSYNEQFF.

This clone came up once. The chain has TRBV5-5 and TRBJ2-1; the match to TRBD1 covers 7 bases. The CDR3 is made up of 15 amino acids. CDR1 is SGHKS and CDR2 is YYEKEE in the germline V gene (reference sequence). Germline trimming cut 4 bases from V and 5 bases from J; bases unmatched to any gene: 9. In DNA form, the CDR3 reads TGTGCCAGCAGCCCAAGACAGGGTATGAACAATGAGCAGTTCTTC. Translating it yields CASSPRQGMNNEQFF.

The V and J genes are TRBV14 and TRBJ1-4, with unresolved D. The CDR3 extends over 12 amino acids. CDR1 SGHDN and CDR2 FVKESK come from the germline V gene. Trimming took off 0 bases at V and 11 bases at J, with 7 bases between the two ends. CDR3 region: CASSQDHLKLFF. For the CDR3, the DNA is TGTGCCAGCAGCCAAGACCACTTGAAACTGTTTTTT.

This chain joins TRBV7-2 and TRBJ1-2; D perhaps matches TRBD1 (5 bases). The CDR3 sequence is 12 residues long. Between the trimmed V and J ends, which lost 3 bases and 7 bases, there was a span of 9 bases. The germline CDR1 and CDR2 sequences are SGHTA and FQGNSA. CDR3 protein: CASSLLGLGYTF. In nucleotides, the CDR3 is TGTGCCAGCAGCTTGCTGGGACTTGGCTACACCTTC.

The chain carries TRBV28 and TRBJ2-7; TRBD2 aligns across 14 bases. The CDR3 has 16 residues. Germline-derived CDR1 and CDR2 are MDHEN and SYDVKM. V was clipped by 4 bases and J by 0 bases; unmatched bases: 2. The CDR3: CASSSGTSGSSYEQYF. CDR3 nucleotide sequence: TGTGCCAGCAGTTCCGGGACTAGCGGGAGCTCCTACGAGCAGTACTTC.

The chain couples TRBV5-1 to TRBJ2-3, with 8 bases lining up with TRBD1. This CDR3 is built from 15 residues. Germline-derived CDR1 and CDR2 are SGHRS and YFSETQ. V trimming: 5 bases; J trimming: 2 bases; junction bases outside the gene matches: 7. The CDR3 sequence: CASSPGGSPTDTQYF. The CDR3 region has the DNA TGCGCCAGCAGTCCAGGGGGCTCCCCCACAGATACGCAGTATTTT.

This clone was seen only once. The CDR3 sequence: CASSPDRVEGYTF. The CDR3 coding sequence is TGTGCCAGCAGTCCGGACAGGGTAGAAGGCTACACCTTC. The rearrangement joins TRBV6-5 to TRBJ1-2; 8 bases fit TRBD1. The trim removed 5 bases at V and 8 bases at J, leaving 7 bases unmatched. The CDR3 contains 13 residues. Germline V gene data show CDR1 as MNHEY and CDR2 as SVGAGI.

The rearrangement links TRBV6-6 to TRBJ1-2, with 9 positions matching TRBD1. Trimming removed 0 bases from V and 7 bases from J; junction bases left unmatched: 3. From germline, CDR1 is MNHNY and CDR2 SVGAGI (reference sequence). The CDR3 runs to 14 residues. DNA of the CDR3: TGTGCCAGCAGTTACTCCGGGACAGGGTCTGGCTACACCTTC. Amino acid sequence: CASSYSGTGSGYTF.

This clone was detected a few times. The J gene is TRBJ2-7, the V gene TRBV12-3 or TRBV12-4; TRBD1 matches 8 bases. The CDR3 length is 13 residues. V was clipped by 6 bases and J by 5 bases; unmatched bases: 6. The CDR3 here is CASRMTGVNEQYF. In nucleotides, the CDR3 is TGTGCCAGCAGAATGACAGGGGTCAACGAGCAGTACTTC.

The rearrangement links TRBV18 to TRBJ1-4; perhaps TRBD1 as D (6 bases). Trimming left V 4 bases short and J 5 bases short, with 14 bases between. The CDR3 extends over 15 amino acids. Germline V CDR1 and CDR2: KGHSH, LQKENI. CDR3 sequence (DNA): TGTGCCAGCTCACGCGGCACAGGGAGAAATGAAAAACTGTTTTTT. Its translation: CASSRGTGRNEKLFF.

The chain employs TRBV4-3 and TRBJ2-3; TRBD2 matches 8 bases. V trimming: 0 bases; J trimming: 4 bases; junction bases outside the gene matches: 6. Germline assignment: CDR1 LGHNA and CDR2 YSLEER. The CDR3 is made up of 16 amino acids. The CDR3 protein is CASSQDAGGAADTQYF. In DNA form, the CDR3 reads TGCGCCAGCAGCCAAGATGCCGGGGGGGCGGCAGATACGCAGTATTTT.

This clone is large. The gene calls are TRBV9 and TRBJ1-1; D is undetermined. Germline assignment: CDR1 SGDLS and CDR2 YYNGEE. The CDR3 loop spans 15 amino acids. V was pared by 0 bases and J by 0 bases, with 9 bases between. For the CDR3, the DNA is TGTGCCAGCAGCGTAGTTTCCGGGGTGAACACTGAAGCTTTCTTT. As protein: CASSVVSGVNTEAFF.

The chain employs TRBV11-2 and TRBJ2-3, with D tentatively TRBD2 (7 bases). This CDR3 is built from 16 residues. V shed 5 bases and J shed 0 bases, with 15 bases lying between them. Germline V lookup: CDR1 SGHAT, CDR2 FQNNGV. The CDR3 DNA follows: TGTGCCAGCAGCGTGGGGGGAGGGACAAGCACAGATACGCAGTATTTT. Amino acids: CASSVGGGTSTDTQYF.

V usage is TRBV3-1 (or the pseudogene TRBV3-2) and J usage is TRBJ2-7, with 7 bases fitting TRBD2. CDR1 is LGHDT and CDR2 is YNNKEL in the germline V gene (reference sequence). The V segment lost 3 bases and the J segment 5 bases; nucleotides outside the gene matches: 10. This CDR3 spans 15 amino acids. The CDR3 DNA reads TGTGCCAGCAGCCAGCGTTTAGCGGGTGCTCACGAGCAGTACTTC. This codes for CASSQRLAGAHEQYF.

The chain is built from TRBV5-1 and TRBJ1-2; TRBD1 aligns across 7 bases. Germline-derived CDR1 and CDR2 are SGHRS and YFSETQ. The CDR3 is 14 residues long. Germline trimming cut 2 bases from V and 5 bases from J; bases unmatched to any gene: 6. The CDR3 protein is CASSFGTGVYGYTF. CDR3 sequence (DNA): TGCGCCAGCAGCTTTGGCACAGGGGTATATGGCTACACCTTC. Together with reference TRBV5-1 and TRBJ1-2, the CDR3 gives the full variable domain: KAGVTQTPRYLIKTRGQQVTLSCSPISGHRSVSWYQQTPGQGLQFLFEYFSETQRNKGNFPGRFSGRQFSNSRSEMNVSTLELGDSALYLCASSFGTGVYGYTFGSGTRLTVV.

This clone was detected once. This chain uses TRBV5-4 with TRBJ1-4; 10 positions match TRBD1. Unmatched junction bases numbered 3, after V lost 4 bases and J lost 0 bases. CDR3 length equals 16 residues. Germline loops: CDR1 SGHNT, CDR2 YYREEE (reference sequence). The CDR3 region is CASSRGTGATNEKLFF. The CDR3, as DNA: TGTGCCAGCAGCAGAGGGACAGGGGCAACTAATGAAAAACTGTTTTTT.

The chain joins TRBV6-6 to TRBJ1-6; the D gene is possibly TRBD1 (6 bases). The CDR3 totals 15 residues. Germline values: CDR1 MNHNY, CDR2 SVGAGI (reference sequence). The ends were cut back, 0 bases at V and 9 bases at J, with 12 bases in the middle. The CDR3 nucleotides are TGTGCCAGCAGTTACTCTGCAGGGGTGGCTTCACCCCTCCACTTT. It codes for CASSYSAGVASPLHF.

This chain joins TRBV6-2 or TRBV6-3 and TRBJ2-6, with 12 nucleotides matching TRBD1. The CDR3 sequence is 20 residues long. The germline V gene encodes CDR1 MNHEY and CDR2 SVGEGT. J was trimmed by 4 bases and V by 2 bases; bases with no gene match: 12. The CDR3 loop is CASSYTTGQGAPGGANVLTF. In nucleotides, the CDR3 is TGTGCCAGCAGTTACACGACGGGACAGGGGGCGCCGGGAGGGGCCAACGTCCTGACTTTC.